The following is a T cell receptor (beta chain) sequence with its context. This sample stems from a study of blood T cell repertoires in COVID-19. The germline V gene encodes CDR1 MNHNS and CDR2 SASEGT. V lost 0 bases, J lost 8 bases, and 6 bases stayed unmatched. The CDR3 extends over 15 amino acids. Original methodology: It was from reference gene primer amplification that nucleated cell counts were estimated. Only in-frame clones appear in the TCRdb table, and some are missing; sequencing was by immunoSEQ multiplex PCR. That table gives V, J and clone size, and the DNA gave D and trimming. The repertoire holds around 250,000 clones, about four fifths seen once, with 4.5% to 6% in the top ten. Recruits, aged roughly 18 to 95 years, lived in 24 US areas. Participant reports of clinical history set cohort assignment. Exposed enrollees had met someone with a PCR-confirmed or clinician-diagnosed COVID-19 case at some point within the 2 weeks before study entry.

This chain links TRBV6-1 with TRBJ2-3; 9 bases fit TRBD2. Sequencing was done on a sample of PBMCs or T cells enriched from blood (not recorded which). The sequence derives from a man in his forties or fifties who had been exposed to COVID-19. CDR3 DNA: TGTGCCAGCAGTGAAGCCGCGGGGGGGGTTGCTACGCAGTATTTT. Its translation is CASSEAAGGVATQYF.